Listed below are T cell receptor beta chains from one sample, sequenced in a study of shared clonotypes between healthy human individuals. Profiled with immunoSEQ multiplex PCR; TCRdb holds only in-frame clones, not every one. The sample carries 2 million to 2.5 million clones, just under 95% recorded once. The sequenced sample was naive CD4+ T cells from PBMCs. The receptors derive from a man aged 18 to 29 in good health. Some clones in this sample may be carry-over from other donors' samples. Each CDR3 is given with its conserved first and last residue. D genes are given only for firm matches. Only part of the rows carry a size: once, few, many, or a class if the clone is expanded.

j_call: TRBJ1-2; d_call: TRBD1; v_call: TRBV28; clone_size: NA; cdr3_nt: TGTGCCAGCAGTGGATCGGGACAGGGGATCGGCTACACCTTC; cdr3_aa: CASSGSGQGIGYTF
j_call: TRBJ2-7; d_call: TRBD1; v_call: TRBV2; clone_size: NA; cdr3_nt: TGTGCCAGCAGATCGGGACAGGGGGCGAGGGAGCAGTACTTC; cdr3_aa: CASRSGQGAREQYF
j_call: TRBJ2-1; d_call: TRBD2; v_call: TRBV9; clone_size: once; cdr3_nt: TGTGCCAGCAGCGTAGATACCCCGGCTAGCGGGAGGTGGTACAATGAGCAGTTCTTC; cdr3_aa: CASSVDTPASGRWYNEQFF
j_call: TRBJ2-3; d_call: NA; v_call: TRBV27; clone_size: NA; cdr3_nt: TGTGCCAGCAGTTTATTCGGCAGAAATACGCAGTATTTT; cdr3_aa: CASSLFGRNTQYF
j_call: TRBJ2-5; d_call: TRBD2; v_call: TRBV5-1; clone_size: NA; cdr3_nt: TGCGCCAGCAGATGGTCGGGAGGGCCCTCGGGAGAGACCCAGTACTTC; cdr3_aa: CASRWSGGPSGETQYF
j_call: TRBJ1-5; d_call: TRBD1; v_call: TRBV19; clone_size: NA; cdr3_nt: TGTGCCAGTAGCCGGGACAGGGTACAGCCCCAGCATTTT; cdr3_aa: CASSRDRVQPQHF
j_call: TRBJ1-1; d_call: NA; v_call: TRBV25-1; clone_size: NA; cdr3_nt: TGTGCCAGCAGTGAAACGTCCCTCGGGGGAACTGAAGCTTTCTTT; cdr3_aa: CASSETSLGGTEAFF
j_call: TRBJ2-1; d_call: NA; v_call: TRBV6-5; clone_size: NA; cdr3_nt: TGTGCCAGCAGAGTTAGCGGAGCCTACAATGAGCAGTTCTTC; cdr3_aa: CASRVSGAYNEQFF
j_call: TRBJ2-1; d_call: TRBD2; v_call: TRBV5-4; clone_size: NA; cdr3_nt: TGTGCCAGCAGCTTGGGACCAGCGGGGTACAATGAGCAGTTCTTC; cdr3_aa: CASSLGPAGYNEQFF
j_call: TRBJ1-1; d_call: TRBD1; v_call: TRBV4-3; clone_size: once; cdr3_nt: TGCGCCAGCAGCCTTGGGACAGGGGCTGAAGCTTTCTTT; cdr3_aa: CASSLGTGAEAFF
j_call: TRBJ2-1; d_call: NA; v_call: TRBV6-6; clone_size: NA; cdr3_nt: TGTGCCAGCAGTTACCGAGGACGGGTTTCCTACAATGAGCAGTTCTTC; cdr3_aa: CASSYRGRVSYNEQFF
j_call: TRBJ2-2; d_call: TRBD2; v_call: TRBV6-5; clone_size: NA; cdr3_nt: TGTGCCAGCAGTTGGCTAGCGGGACGCACCGGGGAGCTGTTTTTT; cdr3_aa: CASSWLAGRTGELFF
j_call: TRBJ2-7; d_call: TRBD1; v_call: TRBV6-6; clone_size: NA; cdr3_nt: TGTGCCAGCAGGGGTACGGGACAGGGGGCCTACGAGCAGTACTTC; cdr3_aa: CASRGTGQGAYEQYF
j_call: TRBJ1-1; d_call: NA; v_call: TRBV28; clone_size: few; cdr3_nt: TGTGCCAGCAGCCTAGGCCTACCTGAAGCTTTCTTT; cdr3_aa: CASSLGLPEAFF
j_call: TRBJ1-5; d_call: NA; v_call: TRBV27; clone_size: NA; cdr3_nt: TGTGCCAGCAGCCCCTGGGACAATCAGCCCCAGCATTTT; cdr3_aa: CASSPWDNQPQHF
j_call: TRBJ2-7; d_call: NA; v_call: TRBV19; clone_size: NA; cdr3_nt: TGTGCCAGTAGTATAGAGGCTCTTCTCACCTACGAGCAGTACTTC; cdr3_aa: CASSIEALLTYEQYF
j_call: TRBJ2-1; d_call: TRBD1; v_call: TRBV10-1; clone_size: NA; cdr3_nt: TGCGCCAGCAGTGAGATTTTGGGACAGGGGTTGCCAGGAGAGCAGTTCTTC; cdr3_aa: CASSEILGQGLPGEQFF
j_call: TRBJ2-3; d_call: NA; v_call: TRBV6-5; clone_size: NA; cdr3_nt: TGTGCCAGCAGTTACGGGCAGGGGACAGATACGCAGTATTTT; cdr3_aa: CASSYGQGTDTQYF
j_call: TRBJ2-5; d_call: TRBD1; v_call: TRBV5-3; clone_size: NA; cdr3_nt: TGTGCCAGAAGACCACCGGGACAGGCCCAAGAGACCCAGTACTTC; cdr3_aa: CARRPPGQAQETQYF
j_call: TRBJ2-3; d_call: NA; v_call: TRBV6-6; clone_size: once; cdr3_nt: TGTGCCAGCAGTAGCGACAGGGATACGCAGTATTTT; cdr3_aa: CASSSDRDTQYF
j_call: TRBJ2-2; d_call: TRBD2; v_call: TRBV11-1; clone_size: NA; cdr3_nt: TGTGCCAGCAGCTTATTTGCGGGAGTCACCGGGGAGCTGTTTTTT; cdr3_aa: CASSLFAGVTGELFF
j_call: TRBJ2-1; d_call: NA; v_call: TRBV29-1; clone_size: NA; cdr3_nt: TGCAGCGTTGAAGATCAAGGGGATGAGCAGTTCTTC; cdr3_aa: CSVEDQGDEQFF
j_call: TRBJ1-2; d_call: NA; v_call: TRBV28; clone_size: NA; cdr3_nt: TGTGCCAGCACTCCATTCCCGGGACGGGAGTCCTATGGCTACACCTTC; cdr3_aa: CASTPFPGRESYGYTF
j_call: TRBJ2-7; d_call: NA; v_call: TRBV5-1; clone_size: NA; cdr3_nt: TGCGCCAGCAGCTCAACCCGGGCCGTCGAGCAGTACTTC; cdr3_aa: CASSSTRAVEQYF
j_call: TRBJ1-1; d_call: NA; v_call: TRBV5-4; clone_size: once; cdr3_nt: TGTGCCAGCAGCTCAGGGATTACAGTAAACACTGAAGCTTTCTTT; cdr3_aa: CASSSGITVNTEAFF
j_call: TRBJ2-1; d_call: TRBD2; v_call: TRBV4-1; clone_size: NA; cdr3_nt: TGCGCCAGCAGCCAAATAACTAGCGGGAGAGTTTTGGATGAGCAGTTCTTC; cdr3_aa: CASSQITSGRVLDEQFF
j_call: TRBJ2-5; d_call: TRBD1; v_call: TRBV2; clone_size: NA; cdr3_nt: TGTGCCAGCAGTGGGACAGGGTTTAGCGAGACCCAGTACTTC; cdr3_aa: CASSGTGFSETQYF
j_call: TRBJ2-1; d_call: NA; v_call: TRBV7-9; clone_size: NA; cdr3_nt: TGTGCCAGCAGCTTAGAATACGGGGCCGGGGGAAAGGAGCAGTTCTTC; cdr3_aa: CASSLEYGAGGKEQFF
j_call: TRBJ1-2; d_call: TRBD1; v_call: TRBV6-5; clone_size: NA; cdr3_nt: TGTGCCAGCAGAGCCTCCGGGACAGCTAACTATGGCTACACCTTC; cdr3_aa: CASRASGTANYGYTF
j_call: TRBJ2-1; d_call: TRBD1; v_call: TRBV6-6; clone_size: NA; cdr3_nt: TGTGCCAGCAGGTACACGGGACAGGGAAATGACAATGAGCAGTTCTTC; cdr3_aa: CASRYTGQGNDNEQFF
j_call: TRBJ2-5; d_call: NA; v_call: TRBV29-1; clone_size: NA; cdr3_nt: TGCAGCGTCCGGTGGGGCTCTGTGGGAGAGACCCAGTACTTC; cdr3_aa: CSVRWGSVGETQYF
j_call: TRBJ2-6; d_call: NA; v_call: TRBV13; clone_size: once; cdr3_nt: TGTGCCAGCAGCCGCCCCCTAGCGAGCGGGGCCAACGTCCTGACTTTC; cdr3_aa: CASSRPLASGANVLTF
j_call: TRBJ2-3; d_call: TRBD2; v_call: TRBV5-4; clone_size: NA; cdr3_nt: TGTGCCAGCAGCCCTACTAGCGGGCGCACAGATACGCAGTATTTT; cdr3_aa: CASSPTSGRTDTQYF
j_call: TRBJ2-3; d_call: NA; v_call: TRBV7-9; clone_size: NA; cdr3_nt: TGTGCCAGCAGCCCCTTCTCCAGCACAGATACGCAGTATTTT; cdr3_aa: CASSPFSSTDTQYF
j_call: TRBJ2-1; d_call: TRBD2; v_call: TRBV7-9; clone_size: NA; cdr3_nt: TGTGCCAGCAGCTTAGGGTTAGCGGGCAGCAATGAGCAGTTCTTC; cdr3_aa: CASSLGLAGSNEQFF
j_call: TRBJ2-2; d_call: NA; v_call: TRBV7-9; clone_size: NA; cdr3_nt: TGTGCCAGCAGCAGCAACAGGGGAGGCGGGGAGCTGTTTTTT; cdr3_aa: CASSSNRGGGELFF
j_call: TRBJ1-1; d_call: NA; v_call: TRBV6-5; clone_size: NA; cdr3_nt: TGTGCCAGCACCCCTCCGAGGGGGACTGAAGCTTTCTTT; cdr3_aa: CASTPPRGTEAFF
j_call: TRBJ1-5; d_call: NA; v_call: TRBV30; clone_size: few; cdr3_nt: TGTGCCTGGAGTGGTGGAGCAGGGGTCCAGCCCCAGCATTTT; cdr3_aa: CAWSGGAGVQPQHF
j_call: TRBJ1-1; d_call: NA; v_call: TRBV28; clone_size: NA; cdr3_nt: TGTGCCAGCAGTTTACCGCGTGCTACGGGGACTGAAGCTTTCTTT; cdr3_aa: CASSLPRATGTEAFF
j_call: TRBJ2-5; d_call: TRBD2; v_call: TRBV7-2; clone_size: NA; cdr3_nt: TGTGCCAGCAGCTCAGGACTAGCGGGAGAGACCCAGTACTTC; cdr3_aa: CASSSGLAGETQYF
j_call: TRBJ2-5; d_call: TRBD2; v_call: TRBV11-2; clone_size: NA; cdr3_nt: TGTGCCAGCAGCTTACCCCCCTGGATCTCTAGCGGGAAGGAGACCCAGTACTTC; cdr3_aa: CASSLPPWISSGKETQYF
j_call: TRBJ1-4; d_call: NA; v_call: TRBV9; clone_size: NA; cdr3_nt: TGTGCCAGCAGCGTAAGCGGAGGTGATGAAAAACTGTTTTTT; cdr3_aa: CASSVSGGDEKLFF
j_call: TRBJ1-2; d_call: NA; v_call: TRBV19; clone_size: NA; cdr3_nt: TGTGCCAGTAGATCCGGGGCCAACTATGGCTACACCTTC; cdr3_aa: CASRSGANYGYTF
j_call: TRBJ2-7; d_call: TRBD2; v_call: TRBV7-9; clone_size: NA; cdr3_nt: TGTGCCAGCAGCTTAGGCACTAGCGGGAACTACGAGCAGTACTTC; cdr3_aa: CASSLGTSGNYEQYF
j_call: TRBJ2-7; d_call: NA; v_call: TRBV6-4; clone_size: NA; cdr3_nt: TGTGCCAGCAGTGTTGGGTACGAGCAGTACTTC; cdr3_aa: CASSVGYEQYF
j_call: TRBJ2-3; d_call: TRBD1; v_call: TRBV7-3; clone_size: NA; cdr3_nt: TGTGCCAGCAGCTTAAACCGACAGGGGACAGATACGCAGTATTTT; cdr3_aa: CASSLNRQGTDTQYF
j_call: TRBJ1-1; d_call: NA; v_call: TRBV14; clone_size: NA; cdr3_nt: TGTGCCAGCAGCCGCGACTCAGGGCGGACTGAAGCTTTCTTT; cdr3_aa: CASSRDSGRTEAFF
j_call: TRBJ2-3; d_call: TRBD2; v_call: TRBV28; clone_size: NA; cdr3_nt: TGTGCCAGCAGCTCCCGGACTAGCGGGAGGGCAATAACCACAGATACGCAGTATTTT; cdr3_aa: CASSSRTSGRAITTDTQYF
j_call: TRBJ2-3; d_call: TRBD2; v_call: TRBV6-5; clone_size: NA; cdr3_nt: TGTGCCAGCAGAACCGGGACTATTTCCACAGATACGCAGTATTTT; cdr3_aa: CASRTGTISTDTQYF